What follows are 12 T cell receptor beta chains derived from one specimen sequenced in a study of T cells after yellow fever vaccination. TCRdb reanalysed the 5' RACE reads using MiXCR and keeps one entry per CDR3 protein. This table has roughly 500,000 distinct CDR3 sequences, roughly 21% appearing once. Sample: PBMCs, taken 15 days after the yellow fever booster vaccination. Source of these receptors: a man aged 25 to 40 who received the YFV17D yellow fever vaccine.

Only a few counts were recorded for this clonotype. J is TRBJ2-2 and V is TRBV9; possibly TRBD1 for D (5 bases). Between the trimmed V and J ends, which lost 0 bases and 6 bases, there was a span of 12 bases. Germline assignment: CDR1 SGDLS and CDR2 YYNGEE. This CDR3 is 15 amino acids long. CDR3: CASSVGGAQPGELFF. The CDR3 DNA is TGTGCCAGCAGCGTAGGTGGGGCGCAGCCCGGGGAGCTGTTTTTT.

The chain employs TRBV7-9 and TRBJ1-5, with D tentatively TRBD1 (5 bases). The V and J ends lost 6 bases and 4 bases respectively, with 16 bases between them. Germline loops: CDR1 SEHNR, CDR2 FQNEAQ (reference sequence). The CDR3 sequence is 15 residues long. CDR3 loop: CASSQWGGPNQPQHF. The CDR3 DNA sequence: TGTGCCAGCAGTCAGTGGGGGGGACCGAATCAGCCCCAGCATTTT. Based on the CDR3 plus reference TRBV7-9 and TRBJ1-5, the full variable domain is DTGVSQNPRHKITKRGQNVTFRCDPISEHNRLYWYRQTLGQGPEFLTYFQNEAQLEKSRLLSDRFSAERPKGSFSTLEIQRTEQGDSAMYLCASSQWGGPNQPQHFGDGTRLSIL.

As DNA, the CDR3 is TGTGCCAGCAGCTCAAGGGTAGCGGGAGGCTACTACGAGCAGTACTTC. It codes for CASSSRVAGGYYEQYF. The chain joins TRBV21-1 to TRBJ2-7; the listed D gene, TRBD2, was not tested against the DNA. TRBV21-1 is a pseudogene locus. CDR3 size: 16 residues.

Only a few counts were recorded for this clonotype. The V gene is TRBV29-1, the J gene TRBJ2-2; D gene unclear. Germline V gene data show CDR1 as SQVTM and CDR2 as ANQGSEA. V lost 1 base to trimming and J lost 1 base, with 10 bases between them. There are 15 residues in the CDR3. CDR3 coding DNA: TGCAGCGTTGAAGTTGCGGATTTGAACACCGGGGAGCTGTTTTTT. Its protein product is CSVEVADLNTGELFF.

This chain joins TRBV29-1 and TRBJ2-3; D unresolved. Per the germline V gene, CDR1 is SQVTM and CDR2 is ANQGSEA. Trimming cost V 5 bases and J 0 bases, with 3 bases left between them. There are 11 residues in the CDR3. CDR3 DNA sequence: TGCAGCGTTCGGAGCACAGATACGCAGTATTTT. Encoded protein: CSVRSTDTQYF.

V gene TRBV6-2 or TRBV6-3 combines with J gene TRBJ1-1; maybe TRBD1 (5 bases). Deletions cut 6 bases from V and 4 bases from J, with 12 bases between. Looked up from germline, CDR1 is MNHEY and CDR2 is SVGEGT. This CDR3 comprises 13 residues. CDR3 loop: CASRDIWSTEAFF. The DNA for the CDR3 is TGTGCCAGCAGGGACATCTGGAGCACTGAAGCTTTCTTT.

V is TRBV6-2 or TRBV6-3 and J is TRBJ2-7; 10 positions match TRBD1. The CDR3 is 15 residues long. Germline CDR1 reads MNHEY; CDR2 reads SVGEGT. J was trimmed by 5 bases and V by 6 bases; bases with no gene match: 10. CDR3 in DNA: TGTGCCAGCAGGGAATGGACAGGGGGTACCGACGAGCAGTACTTC. Translating it yields CASREWTGGTDEQYF.

The chain links TRBV4-3 to TRBJ2-1, with D possibly being TRBD2 (6 bases). The CDR3 totals 13 residues. V lost 0 bases, J lost 8 bases, and 8 bases lay in between. Germline CDR1 is LGHNA and CDR2 is YSLEER. The CDR3 nucleotides are TGCGCCAGCAGCCAAGATTGGAGGGATGAGCAGTTCTTC. Protein: CASSQDWRDEQFF.

This chain links TRBV20-1 with TRBJ2-1; D tentatively reads TRBD1 or TRBD2 (5 bases each). This CDR3 spans 13 amino acids. Germline-derived CDR1 and CDR2 are DFQATT and SNEGSKA (reference sequence). Trimming shortened V by 5 bases and J by 7 bases, and 15 bases separated the two germline ends. The CDR3 region has the DNA TGCAGTGCTCCCCGGGACCCTTCAAATGAGCAGTTCTTC. Its protein product is CSAPRDPSNEQFF.

The chain recombines TRBV5-4 with TRBJ2-7; 8 bases match TRBD2. Germline-derived CDR1 and CDR2 are SGHNT and YYREEE (reference sequence). V dropped 4 bases and J dropped 3; count of bases not matched to a gene: 12. The CDR3 is 16 amino acids. CDR3 coding DNA: TGTGCCAGCAGCCCGGGGGGGTCAGGGACGCTCTACGAGCAGTACTTC. Translating gives CASSPGGSGTLYEQYF.

J is TRBJ2-7 and V is TRBV7-8; D is perhaps TRBD2 (6 bases). The CDR3 runs 15 residues. Trimming removed 1 base at V and 4 bases at J, with 14 bases between. Germline CDR1 reads SGHVS; CDR2 reads FQNEAQ. In DNA form, the CDR3 reads TGTGCCAGCAGCTTAGAACGGGGCCGGGGGTACGAGCAGTACTTC. Its protein product is CASSLERGRGYEQYF.

The chain recombines TRBV7-9 with TRBJ2-5; 8 bases line up with TRBD2. Germline V gene sequence: CDR1 SEHNR, CDR2 FQNEAQ (reference sequence). The CDR3 covers 14 residues. Trimming took 7 bases from V and 5 from J; bases not matched to a gene: 9. CDR3 sequence reads: CASIRAGVAETQYF. Written as DNA, the CDR3 is TGTGCCAGCATACGAGCGGGAGTTGCCGAGACCCAGTACTTC.